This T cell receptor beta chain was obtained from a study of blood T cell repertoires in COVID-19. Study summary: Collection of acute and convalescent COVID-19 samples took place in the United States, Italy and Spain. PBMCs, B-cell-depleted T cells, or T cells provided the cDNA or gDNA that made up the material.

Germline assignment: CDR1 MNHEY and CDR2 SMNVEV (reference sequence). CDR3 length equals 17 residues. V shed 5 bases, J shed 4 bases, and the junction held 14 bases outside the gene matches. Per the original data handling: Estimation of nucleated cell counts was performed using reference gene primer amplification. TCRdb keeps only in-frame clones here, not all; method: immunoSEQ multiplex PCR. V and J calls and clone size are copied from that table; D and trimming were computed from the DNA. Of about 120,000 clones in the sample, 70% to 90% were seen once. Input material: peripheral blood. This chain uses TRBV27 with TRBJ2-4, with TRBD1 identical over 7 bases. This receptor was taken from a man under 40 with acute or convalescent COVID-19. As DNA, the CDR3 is TGTGCCAGCAGTACCAAAACAGGGGTGCTGGCGAAAAACATTCAGTACTTC. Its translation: CASSTKTGVLAKNIQYF.